This T cell receptor beta chain comes out of a study of cytomegalovirus exposure and HLA in healthy donors. Study-wide results and limits: As a later analysis revealed, most CMV-associated TCR beta chains appeared HLA-restricted. The study had only CMV serostatus as immune exposure information.

The count of this clone is one. Its antigen is unidentified. The CDR3 is made up of 13 amino acids. V was pared by 4 bases and J by 3 bases, with 9 bases between. Looked up from germline, CDR1 is MNHEY and CDR2 is SVGAGI. Use of 60 Vbeta and 13 Jbeta primers characterized the PCR. Measured with immunoSEQ multiplex PCR; TCRdb has only the in-frame clones, and not every one. This table has over 150,000 clones, around 86% appearing once. This chain connects TRBV6-5 to TRBJ1-2, with D possibly TRBD1 on 5 matching bases. The clonotype was recovered from a woman between 50 and 59 years old in good health and CMV-seropositive. Sequences were obtained from PBMCs. CDR3 in amino acids: CASSFTGDYGYTF. The CDR3 DNA sequence: TGTGCCAGCAGTTTTACGGGGGACTATGGCTACACCTTC.